This T cell receptor beta chain was recovered during a study of T-cell memory formation after mild COVID-19. Employing constant-segment primers, 5'RACE generated TCR alpha and TCR beta cDNA libraries bearing sample barcodes and UMIs. Each CDR3 protein gets one entry after TCRdb re-called the 5' RACE reads with MiXCR. This sample has 130,000 to 150,000 distinct CDR3 sequences; 6% to 7% occur once, and the top ten carry about 1.9%. There are a few counts of this clonotype. V shed 1 base and J 4 bases; nucleotides not matched to a gene: 12. The CDR3 runs to 17 residues. Germline loops: CDR1 MNHEY, CDR2 SVGAGI.

The sequencing input was PBMCs or a T cell subset sorted from them (not recorded which). The sequence derives from an adult woman who had mild COVID-19 (a few samples of this study predate the infection). Cell type and time point are not known. The rearrangement links TRBV6-5 to TRBJ1-2; 7 bases are shared with TRBD1. The CDR3: CASSYYPRQGFTYGYTF. The CDR3, as DNA: TGTGCCAGCAGTTACTACCCCAGACAGGGATTTACCTATGGCTACACCTTC.